This TCR beta chain was retrieved from a study of human T cells and chemical hapten exposure. In the original analysis: Across samples, TCR counts had a median of around 100,000 and ranged from roughly 20,000 to 690,600. TCRdb reprocessed the RACE reads with MiXCR, giving one entry per CDR3 protein. The V and J calls reflect TCRdb's pipeline rather than the authors' work. The data contain tens of thousands of distinct CDR3 sequences, about 10% of them singletons. Germline CDR1 SGHRS, CDR2 YFSETQ. The V and J ends lost 3 bases and 7 bases, in that order; junction bases with no gene match: 6. The CDR3 contains 16 residues. This sample's time point: healthy volunteer bleed at 2 weeks. Researchers extracted total RNA from unfractionated whole blood. This clonotype was detected only a few times.

J is TRBJ2-1 and V is TRBV5-1; 14 bases agree with TRBD2. Sequenced sample: whole blood. The receptor's source is a female donor in good health. Some clones in this sample may be carry-over from other donors' samples. CDR3 DNA: TGCGCCAGCAGCTCAGGGACTAGCGGGAGTGTAAATGAGCAGTTCTTC. Protein product: CASSSGTSGSVNEQFF.